The 13 T cell receptor beta chains below were found in one sample sequenced in a study of T cell responses to AZD1222 COVID-19 vaccine. The method was immunoSEQ multiplex PCR; TCRdb's version includes in-frame clones alone and lacks a portion of them. The sample holds 150,000 to 200,000 clones; about 92% are singletons and the top ten take about 0.9%. Sequenced here: peripheral blood, sampled on day 0 of AZD1222 vaccination. The receptors come from an adult in good health.

The rearrangement links TRBV5-1 to TRBJ1-1; 7 nucleotides agree with TRBD1. Trimming cost V 1 base and J 6 bases; bases outside gene matches: 6. The CDR3 is 14 residues long. Germline loops: CDR1 SGHRS, CDR2 YFSETQ. DNA of the CDR3: TGCGCCAGCAGCTTGAAGGGGGCTCAGGCTGAAGCTTTCTTT. It encodes CASSLKGAQAEAFF. Complete variable domain (other parts from reference TRBV5-1 and TRBJ1-1): KAGVTQTPRYLIKTRGQQVTLSCSPISGHRSVSWYQQTPGQGLQFLFEYFSETQRNKGNFPGRFSGRQFSNSRSEMNVSTLELGDSALYLCASSLKGAQAEAFFGQGTRLTVV.

The rearrangement links TRBV5-8 to TRBJ1-6; 8 positions agree with TRBD1. The CDR3 consists of 15 residues. V trimming: 3 bases; J trimming: 3 bases; junction bases outside the gene matches: 2. The germline V gene encodes CDR1 SGHTS and CDR2 YDEGEE. In nucleotides, the CDR3 is TGTGCCAGCAGCTGGACAGGGCACTATAATTCACCCCTCCACTTT. The encoded protein is CASSWTGHYNSPLHF.

V usage is TRBV3-1 (or the pseudogene TRBV3-2) and J usage is TRBJ2-7; possibly TRBD1 or TRBD2 for D (5 bases each). The CDR3 has 15 residues. Trimming removed 4 bases from V and 7 bases from J, with 20 bases in between. Germline V lookup: CDR1 LGHDT, CDR2 YNNKEL (reference sequence). CDR3 protein: CASSPQGTVPGEQYF. The CDR3 DNA is TGTGCCAGCAGCCCGCAAGGGACGGTCCCGGGTGAGCAGTACTTC.

The chain has TRBV5-8 and TRBJ2-3; D gene unclear. Germline V gives CDR1 SGHTS, CDR2 YDEGEE. The CDR3 runs to 16 residues. Between the trimmed V and J ends, which lost 0 bases and 4 bases, there was a span of 15 bases. The CDR3 nucleotides read TGTGCCAGCAGCTTGGCCAAGCTAGTTGTGTCAGATACGCAGTATTTT. Encoded protein: CASSLAKLVVSDTQYF.

The CDR3 spells CASSLGQGAPTTYEQYF. In DNA, the CDR3 is TGTGCCAGCAGCTTGGGACAGGGTGCCCCAACTACCTACGAGCAGTACTTC. This rearrangement joins TRBV2 to TRBJ2-7; 9 bases match TRBD1. Per germline, CDR1 SNHLY and CDR2 FYNNEI. V shed 6 bases and J 2 bases; nucleotides not matched to a gene: 14. The CDR3 has 17 amino acids. Full variable domain (rest looked up from reference TRBV2 and TRBJ2-7): EPEVTQTPSHQVTQMGQEVILRCVPISNHLYFYWYRQILGQKVEFLVSFYNNEISEKSEIFDDQFSVERPDGSNFTLKIRSTKLEDSAMYFCASSLGQGAPTTYEQYFGPGTRLTVT.

The chain has TRBV19 and TRBJ1-2, with TRBD1 as a possible D gene (5 bases). This CDR3 has 14 residues. Germline CDR1 reads LNHDA; CDR2 reads SQIVND (reference sequence). V was pared by 4 bases and J by 4 bases, with 13 bases between. The CDR3 is CASSKRDSIYGYTF. DNA of the CDR3: TGTGCCAGTAGTAAGAGAGACAGTATCTATGGCTACACCTTC.

The rearrangement links TRBV12-3 or TRBV12-4 to TRBJ1-3; D ambiguous. The CDR3 consists of 12 residues. Trimming removed 8 bases from V and 3 bases from J, with 8 bases in between. The CDR3 here is CASGRDGNTIYF. CDR3 sequence (DNA): TGTGCCAGCGGACGGGATGGAAACACCATATATTTT.

This chain joins TRBV11-2 and TRBJ1-3; 7 positions agree with TRBD1. CDR1 and CDR2 from the germline V gene are SGHAT and FQNNGV. The J segment lost 1 base and the V segment lost 5 bases, leaving 11 bases of the junction unmatched. CDR3 length equals 17 residues. The CDR3 DNA is TGTGCCAGCAGCACCCTCCCGGGACAGCAATCTGGAAACACCATATATTTT. This codes for CASSTLPGQQSGNTIYF.

The chain recombines TRBV2 with TRBJ1-6, with 8 bases lining up with TRBD1. V gave up 6 bases and J gave up 9 bases; unmatched junction bases: 7. Germline lookup yields CDR1 SNHLY and CDR2 FYNNEI. The CDR3 has 14 residues. The CDR3 here is CASRQTGARSPLHF. For the CDR3, the DNA is TGTGCCAGCAGACAGACAGGGGCCCGTTCACCCCTCCACTTT.

V and J are TRBV18 and TRBJ1-1; D is possibly TRBD1 (6 bases). CDR1 is KGHSH and CDR2 is LQKENI in the germline V gene. The V end lost 3 bases, the J end lost 3 bases, and 17 bases lay between the germline ends. This CDR3 comprises 16 residues. As DNA, the CDR3 is TGTGCCAGCTCACCCCAAGCCTCGGACAGCTACACTGAAGCTTTCTTT. Residues: CASSPQASDSYTEAFF.

This chain uses TRBV25-1 with TRBJ1-6, with a weak D call TRBD1 (5 bases). Germline V gene data show CDR1 as MGHDK and CDR2 as SYGVNS. The CDR3 has 17 residues. Trimming shortened V by 6 bases and J by 3 bases, and 18 bases separated the two germline ends. Here the CDR3 DNA reads TGTGCCAGCAGAATCGGGACGCCAGTTGGCTATAATTCACCCCTCCACTTT. This gives the protein CASRIGTPVGYNSPLHF.

The rearrangement links TRBV25-1 to TRBJ2-3; 8 nucleotides line up with TRBD2. Looked up from germline, CDR1 is MGHDK and CDR2 is SYGVNS. The V and J ends lost 10 bases and 0 bases, in that order; junction bases with no gene match: 6. CDR3 length: 14 amino acids. CDR3 region: CATARGGSTDTQYF. DNA for the CDR3: TGTGCCACCGCTCGGGGGGGAAGCACAGATACGCAGTATTTT.

This rearrangement joins TRBV14 to TRBJ2-2; the D is unclear. This CDR3 is 15 amino acids long. V lost 2 bases to trimming and J lost 4 bases, with 11 bases between them. Per germline, CDR1 SGHDN and CDR2 FVKESK. CDR3 sequence reads: CASSQLGRSTGELFF. CDR3 nucleotide sequence: TGTGCCAGCAGCCAACTCGGCAGATCCACCGGGGAGCTGTTTTTT.